This T cell receptor (beta chain) was observed in a study of response to subunit inactivated influenza vaccine. TCRdb re-called the RT-PCR reads through MiXCR, storing one row per CDR3 protein. This table has approximately 290,000 distinct CDR3 sequences, 20% to 25% appearing once. This clonotype was recorded at least ten times. The source is a man aged 50-75 years who received an inactivated influenza vaccine. The sequencing here drew on PBMCs from blood, taken 21 months after vaccination.

As DNA, the CDR3 is TGTGCCAGCAGGCCGACAGGGAACACTGAAGCTTTCTTT. Encoded protein: CASRPTGNTEAFF. V and J are TRBV12-3 or TRBV12-4 and TRBJ1-1; a possible D gene is TRBD1 (6 bases). Deletions cut 6 bases from V and 1 base from J, with 9 bases between. This CDR3 is built from 13 residues.